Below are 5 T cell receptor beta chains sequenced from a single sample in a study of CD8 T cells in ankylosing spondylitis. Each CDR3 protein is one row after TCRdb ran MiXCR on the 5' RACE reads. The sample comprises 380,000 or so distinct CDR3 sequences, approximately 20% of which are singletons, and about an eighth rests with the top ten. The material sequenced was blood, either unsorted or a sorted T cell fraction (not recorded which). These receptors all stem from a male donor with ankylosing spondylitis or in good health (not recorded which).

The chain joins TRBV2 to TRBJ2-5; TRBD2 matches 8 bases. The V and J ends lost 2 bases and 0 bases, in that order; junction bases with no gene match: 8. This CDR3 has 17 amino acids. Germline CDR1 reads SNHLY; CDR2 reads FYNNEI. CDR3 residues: CASSEKYSGEYQETQYF. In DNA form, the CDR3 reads TGTGCCAGCAGTGAAAAGTATAGCGGGGAGTACCAAGAGACCCAGTACTTC.

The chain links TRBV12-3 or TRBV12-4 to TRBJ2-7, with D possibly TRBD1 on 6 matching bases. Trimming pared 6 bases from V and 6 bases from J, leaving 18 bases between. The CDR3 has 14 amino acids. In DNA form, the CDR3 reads TGTGCCAGCAGGACAAGGGGGAATCGGGGCGAGCAGTACTTC. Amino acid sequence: CASRTRGNRGEQYF.

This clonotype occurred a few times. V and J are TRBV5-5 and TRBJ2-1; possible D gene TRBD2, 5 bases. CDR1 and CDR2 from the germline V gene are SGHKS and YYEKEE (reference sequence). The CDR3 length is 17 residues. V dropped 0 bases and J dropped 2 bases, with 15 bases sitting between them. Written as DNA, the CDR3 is TGTGCCAGCAGCTTGGGGGTTACGAGCGGCGCCTACAATGAGCAGTTCTTC. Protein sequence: CASSLGVTSGAYNEQFF. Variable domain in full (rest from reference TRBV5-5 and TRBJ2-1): DAGVTQSPTHLIKTRGQQVTLRCSPISGHKSVSWYQQVLGQGPQFIFQYYEKEERGRGNFPDRFSARQFPNYSSELNVNALLLGDSALYLCASSLGVTSGAYNEQFFGPGTRLTVL.

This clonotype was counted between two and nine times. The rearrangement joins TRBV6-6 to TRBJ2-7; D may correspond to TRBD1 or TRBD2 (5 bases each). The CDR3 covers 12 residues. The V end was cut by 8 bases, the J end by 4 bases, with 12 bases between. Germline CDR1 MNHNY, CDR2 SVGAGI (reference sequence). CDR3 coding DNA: TGTGCCAGCGGTCGGGACGGATACGAGCAGTACTTC. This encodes CASGRDGYEQYF.

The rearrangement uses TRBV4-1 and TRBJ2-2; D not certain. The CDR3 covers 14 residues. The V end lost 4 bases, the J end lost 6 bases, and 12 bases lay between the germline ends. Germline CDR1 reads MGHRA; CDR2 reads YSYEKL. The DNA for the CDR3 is TGCGCCAGCAGCCCCTCCTCTAGTGCCGGGGAGCTGTTTTTT. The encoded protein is CASSPSSSAGELFF.